The 2 T cell receptor beta chains listed next were all sequenced from one sample in a study of blood T cell repertoires in COVID-19. The assay was immunoSEQ multiplex PCR, and TCRdb's table has in-frame clones only and misses some. The data show 250,000 to 300,000 clones, around 89% seen once. What was sequenced was PBMCs or T cells enriched from blood (not recorded which). The receptors shown here come from a woman aged 55-69 years in a cohort exposed to, infected with or recovered from COVID-19 (not recorded which).

This chain connects TRBV14 to TRBJ2-5; TRBD2 agrees at 10 bases. With 2 bases clipped from V and 2 bases from J, the junction kept 5 bases outside the gene matches. The CDR3 contains 16 residues. Per germline, CDR1 SGHDN and CDR2 FVKESK. This CDR3 is CASSQPWTSGQETQYF. Written as DNA, the CDR3 is TGTGCCAGCAGCCAACCGTGGACTAGCGGTCAAGAGACCCAGTACTTC.

J is TRBJ1-2 and V is TRBV10-3, with D unclear. The CDR3 covers 14 residues. Germline CDR1 and CDR2: ENHRY and SYGVKD. Trimming removed 0 bases at V and 2 bases at J, with 7 bases between. Here the CDR3 reads CAISESPENYGYTF. The CDR3 nucleotides read TGTGCCATCAGTGAGTCGCCGGAGAACTATGGCTACACCTTC.